This TCR beta chain appears in the sequencing data of a study of CD8+ T cells in alopecia areata. The study's findings and limits: Normal scalp had lower clonality than lesional scalp, with alopecia totalis/universalis lesions showing this most strongly.

A few counts support this clone. The antigen is unknown. cDNA reverse transcribed from extracted RNA served as the sequencing template. Generated by immunoSEQ multiplex PCR, the TCRdb table keeps only in-frame clones and is missing some. The table has 150,000 to 200,000 clones, 55% to 65% seen once. Trimming took 5 bases from V and 9 from J; bases not matched to a gene: 10. The germline V gene has CDR1 LNHDA and CDR2 SQIVND (reference sequence). The CDR3 spans 16 residues. The gene calls are TRBV19 and TRBJ2-1, with 13 bases lining up with TRBD2. The sample was CD4+ T cells sorted from blood. The source is a human donor in good health. The CDR3 DNA follows: TGTGCCAGTAGTGAACGGACTAGCGGGAGTCTGGGTGAGCAGTTCTTC. Translation gives CASSERTSGSLGEQFF.